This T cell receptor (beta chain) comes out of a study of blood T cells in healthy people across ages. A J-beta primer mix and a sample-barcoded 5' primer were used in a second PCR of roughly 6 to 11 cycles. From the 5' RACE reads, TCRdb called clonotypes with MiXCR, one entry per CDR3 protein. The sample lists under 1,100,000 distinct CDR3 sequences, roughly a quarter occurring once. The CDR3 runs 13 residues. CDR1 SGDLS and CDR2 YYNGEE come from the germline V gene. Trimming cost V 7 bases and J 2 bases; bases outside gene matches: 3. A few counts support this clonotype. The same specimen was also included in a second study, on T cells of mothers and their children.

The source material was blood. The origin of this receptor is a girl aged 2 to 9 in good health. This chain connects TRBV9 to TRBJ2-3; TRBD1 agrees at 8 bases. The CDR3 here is CASSTGATDTQYF. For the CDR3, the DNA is TGTGCCAGCTCGACAGGGGCCACAGATACGCAGTATTTT.